This is a list of T cell receptor beta chains from one sample in a study of blood T cell repertoires in COVID-19. The table came from immunoSEQ multiplex PCR; TCRdb's copy has only in-frame clones and leaves some out. The table has about 250,000 clones, approximately 88% seen once. Sequenced: peripheral blood. Source of these receptors: a woman in her 30s with COVID-19, enrolled during active disease. Each CDR3 is given with its conserved first and last residue. The order of the fields is clone size, D gene, J gene, V gene, CDR3 DNA, CDR3 protein. D genes are given only for firm matches. Size is omitted from some rows. Given values are once, few, many or a class for expanded clones.

NA NA TRBJ1-2 TRBV18 TGTGCCAGCTCACTTCGGCGGATGTACGACCCCGACGTTGGTGGCTACACCTTC CASSLRRMYDPDVGGYTF
NA NA TRBJ2-1 TRBV7-2 TGTGCCAGCAGCTTTTTACCCCAGGGGTATGAGCAGTTCTTC CASSFLPQGYEQFF
NA NA TRBJ2-5 TRBV6-2/TRBV6-3 TGTGCCAGCAGTGGGACTGTGCAAGAGACCCAGTACTTC CASSGTVQETQYF
once NA TRBJ2-5 TRBV5-1 TGCGCCAGCAGCCCTGGAACAGAGGAGACCCAGTACTTC CASSPGTEETQYF
NA NA TRBJ1-5 TRBV19 TGTGCCAGTAGTCCCCCCAGACAGTCTAATCAGCCCCAGCATTTT CASSPPRQSNQPQHF
NA TRBD1 TRBJ2-2 TRBV6-2/TRBV6-3 TGTGCCAGCAGTCAGACAGGGGAGAACACCGGGGAGCTGTTTTTT CASSQTGENTGELFF
NA TRBD2 TRBJ2-3 TRBV4-3 TGCGCCAGCAGCCAACAACTAGCGGGAGTCTCAGATACGCAGTATTTT CASSQQLAGVSDTQYF
NA NA TRBJ1-6 TRBV9 TGTGCCAGCACCGGGTTGAATTCACCCCTCCACTTT CASTGLNSPLHF
NA NA TRBJ2-7 TRBV2 TGTGCCAGCACTCCGCAGGTCGAGCAGTACTTC CASTPQVEQYF
NA NA TRBJ1-3 TRBV19 TGTGCCAGTAGTTTCCCGGGATCCTCTGGAAACACCATATATTTT CASSFPGSSGNTIYF
NA TRBD1 TRBJ2-3 TRBV6-2/TRBV6-3 TGTGCCAGCAGTTACCGGACAGGGGGCACAGATACGCAGTATTTT CASSYRTGGTDTQYF
once NA TRBJ2-2 TRBV7-2 TGTGCCAGCAGCCCGTGGCGGCAGACGGTTGGCGGGGAGCTGTTTTTT CASSPWRQTVGGELFF
NA NA TRBJ2-3 TRBV24-1 TGTGCCACCAGTGATTCTAGCACAGATACGCAGTATTTT CATSDSSTDTQYF
NA TRBD1 TRBJ2-2 TRBV6-2/TRBV6-3 TGTGCCAGCAGCCCCGACAGGGCGAACACCGGGGAGCTGTTTTTT CASSPDRANTGELFF
NA NA TRBJ2-5 TRBV5-8 TGTGCCAGCACCGGCGTCCCGGACAGCTTTCAAGAGACCCAGTACTTC CASTGVPDSFQETQYF
NA NA TRBJ1-6 TRBV5-1 TGCGCCAGCAGCTTGGGACAGTCTAATTCACCCCTCCACTTT CASSLGQSNSPLHF
NA TRBD2 TRBJ2-7 TRBV11-2 TGTGCCAGCAGCTCCGGGACTAGCGGCTCCTACGAGCAGTACTTC CASSSGTSGSYEQYF
NA NA TRBJ1-2 TRBV11-3 TGTGCCAGCAGCTTAGTTGGTGGCGGCTACACCTTC CASSLVGGGYTF
NA NA TRBJ1-6 TRBV19 TGTGCCAGTAGTAAGGGGGTCTATAATTCACCCCTCCACTTT CASSKGVYNSPLHF
few NA TRBJ2-5 TRBV7-9 TGTGCCAGCAGGCCCGGACTTGAGGAGACCCAGTACTTC CASRPGLEETQYF
NA TRBD1 TRBJ1-2 TRBV10-3 TGTGCCATCAGTGGAGGGGGCGACTATGGCTACACCTTC CAISGGGDYGYTF
few TRBD1 TRBJ2-7 TRBV9 TGTGCCAGCAGTCAGGGGACAGGGGCCTACGAGCAGTACTTC CASSQGTGAYEQYF